The 3 T cell receptor beta chains below were found in one sample sequenced in a study of CD8+ T cells in alopecia areata listed by TCRdb under 2018. The label giving this sample's time point can be read as: baseline before oral tofacitinib. To prepare the library, the immunoSEQ multiplex PCR assay was applied. RNA was extracted from all samples and reverse transcribed into cDNA, which served as template for TCR sequencing. TCRdb took this table from immuneACCESS and kept in-frame rearrangements with V and J called. Such tables lack part of the clones; where checked against another copy, unresolved V genes explain under half of the gap, and the rest is unexplained. The sample table records 100,000 to 150,000 clones; 45% to 60% of these occur just once. The ten largest clones represent 3.5% to 5.5% of the sample. The sample in question was CD4+ T cells sorted from blood, obtained at week 0. These receptors came from a human donor with alopecia areata.

J is TRBJ2-6 and V is TRBV2; TRBD1 matches 8 bases. CDR3 length: 16 amino acids. Losses at the gene ends were 6 bases for V and 0 bases for J; bases not matched to a gene: 4. Per germline, CDR1 SNHLY and CDR2 FYNNEI. CDR3 coding DNA: TGTGCCAGCAGCCCAGGACAGGGCTCTGGGGCCAACGTCCTGACTTTC. Translated, it gives CASSPGQGSGANVLTF.

The chain joins TRBV25-1 to TRBJ1-5, with TRBD1 matching over 8 bases. The V gene's germline CDR1 is MGHDK and CDR2 SYGVNS. The J segment lost 5 bases and the V segment lost 4 bases, leaving 7 bases of the junction unmatched. CDR3 size: 15 residues. DNA for the CDR3: TGTGCCAGCAGTGGGGGGACAGGACGGGATCAGCCCCAGCATTTT. It is translated as CASSGGTGRDQPQHF.

V gene TRBV9 combines with J gene TRBJ2-7, with D tentatively TRBD2 (6 bases). The CDR3 totals 14 residues. The germline V gene has CDR1 SGDLS and CDR2 YYNGEE. V was shortened by 4 bases and J by 2 bases, with 13 bases between the two germline ends. CDR3 in DNA: TGTGCCAGCAGCCCGGGTGGAGGGCCCTACGAGCAGTACTTC. Protein sequence: CASSPGGGPYEQYF.